The 2 T cell receptor beta chains given below trace back to one sample, sequenced in a study of tumor and adjacent non-tumor tissue in lung cancer. Three rounds of nested PCR, following a modified ARM-PCR protocol, produced the TCRbeta library. Each CDR3 protein gets one entry after TCRdb re-called the multiplex PCR reads with MiXCR. The sample records around 80,000 distinct CDR3 sequences, approximately 78% being singletons. The template was RNA from unsorted bulk tissue. The normal lung tissue was taken more than 3 cm from the tumor edge. The sample taken for sequencing was distant non-tumor lung tissue. The receptor source for this set is a man in his sixties with non-small cell lung cancer.

With regard to this clonotype: A junction boundary mismatches the germline segment, possibly from a read error. V gene TRBV14 combines with J gene TRBJ2-1, with TRBD2 identical over 9 bases. Germline assignment: CDR1 SGHDN and CDR2 FVKESK. The CDR3 has 15 amino acids. The CDR3 reads CANSHGRTSVNEQFF. DNA for the CDR3: TGTGCCAACAGCCATGGGAGGACTAGCGTTAATGAGCAGTTCTTC.

Details on this clonotype: Since no conserved phenylalanine or tryptophan closes the CDR3, a read error is the likely cause. The chain employs TRBV11-2 and TRBJ1-6; D is unresolved. This CDR3 comprises 15 residues. CDR1 and CDR2 from the germline V gene are SGHAT and FQNNGV. This CDR3 is CASSLDRRYNSRLHS. The CDR3 DNA reads TGTGCCAGCAGCTTAGACAGAAGATATAACTCACGCCTCCACTCT.